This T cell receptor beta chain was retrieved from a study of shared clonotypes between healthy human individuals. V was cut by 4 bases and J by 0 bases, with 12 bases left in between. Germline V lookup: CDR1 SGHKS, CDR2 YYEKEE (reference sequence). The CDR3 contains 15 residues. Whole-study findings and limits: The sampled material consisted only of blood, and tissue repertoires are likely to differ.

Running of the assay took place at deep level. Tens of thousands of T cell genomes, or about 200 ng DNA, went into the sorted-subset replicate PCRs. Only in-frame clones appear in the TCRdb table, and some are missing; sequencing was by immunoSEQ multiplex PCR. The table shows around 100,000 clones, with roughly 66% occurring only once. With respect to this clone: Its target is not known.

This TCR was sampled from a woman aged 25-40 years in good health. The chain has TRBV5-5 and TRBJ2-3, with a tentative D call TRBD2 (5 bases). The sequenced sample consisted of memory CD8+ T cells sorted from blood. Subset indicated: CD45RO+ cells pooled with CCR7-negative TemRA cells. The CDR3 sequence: CASSRMEASTDTQYF. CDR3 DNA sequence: TGTGCCAGCAGCCGGATGGAGGCTAGCACAGATACGCAGTATTTT.